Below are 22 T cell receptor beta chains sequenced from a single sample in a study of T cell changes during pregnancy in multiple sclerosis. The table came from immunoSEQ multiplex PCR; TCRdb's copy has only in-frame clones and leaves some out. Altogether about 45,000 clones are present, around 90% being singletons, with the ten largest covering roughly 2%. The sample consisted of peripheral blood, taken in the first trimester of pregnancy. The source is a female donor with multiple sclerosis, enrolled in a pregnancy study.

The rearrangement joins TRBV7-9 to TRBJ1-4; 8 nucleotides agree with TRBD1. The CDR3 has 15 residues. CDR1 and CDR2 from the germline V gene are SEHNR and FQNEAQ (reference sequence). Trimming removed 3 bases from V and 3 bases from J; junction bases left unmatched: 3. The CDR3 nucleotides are TGTGCCAGCAGCTTTGGGGGACAGGCTAATGAAAAACTGTTTTTT. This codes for CASSFGGQANEKLFF.

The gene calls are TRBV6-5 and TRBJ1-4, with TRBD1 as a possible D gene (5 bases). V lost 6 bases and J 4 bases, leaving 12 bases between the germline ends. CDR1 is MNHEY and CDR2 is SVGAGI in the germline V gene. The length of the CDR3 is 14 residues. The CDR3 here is CASRRGLINEKLFF. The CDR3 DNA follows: TGTGCCAGCAGGAGGGGACTGATTAATGAAAAACTGTTTTTT.

CDR3 sequence: CASSSGTSGADTQYF. In DNA, the CDR3 is TGTGCCAGCAGCTCCGGGACTAGCGGGGCAGATACGCAGTATTTT. The gene calls are TRBV6-4 and TRBJ2-3; 13 nucleotides align to TRBD2. Germline V gene sequence: CDR1 MRHNA, CDR2 SNTAGT. The CDR3 loop spans 15 amino acids. Trimming took 6 bases from V and 4 from J; bases not matched to a gene: 4.

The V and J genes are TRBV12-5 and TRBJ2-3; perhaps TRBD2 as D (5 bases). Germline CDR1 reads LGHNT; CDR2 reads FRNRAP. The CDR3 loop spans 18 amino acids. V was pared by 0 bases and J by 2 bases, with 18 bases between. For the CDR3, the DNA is TGTGCTAGTGGTTTGGTACAAGACGGGGAAGCGGACACAGATACGCAGTATTTT. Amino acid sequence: CASGLVQDGEADTDTQYF.

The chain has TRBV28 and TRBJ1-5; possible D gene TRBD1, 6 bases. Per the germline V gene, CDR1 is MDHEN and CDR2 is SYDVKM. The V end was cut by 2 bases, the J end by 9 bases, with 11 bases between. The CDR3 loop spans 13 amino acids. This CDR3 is CASSLQGPGPQHF. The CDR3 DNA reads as TGTGCCAGCAGTTTACAGGGGCCCGGGCCCCAGCATTTT.

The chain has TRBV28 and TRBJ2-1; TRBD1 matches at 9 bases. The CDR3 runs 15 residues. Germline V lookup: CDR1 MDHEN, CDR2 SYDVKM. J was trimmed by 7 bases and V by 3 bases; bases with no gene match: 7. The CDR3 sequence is CASSLVYRGLNEQFF. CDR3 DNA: TGTGCCAGCAGTTTGGTGTACAGGGGGCTTAATGAGCAGTTCTTC.

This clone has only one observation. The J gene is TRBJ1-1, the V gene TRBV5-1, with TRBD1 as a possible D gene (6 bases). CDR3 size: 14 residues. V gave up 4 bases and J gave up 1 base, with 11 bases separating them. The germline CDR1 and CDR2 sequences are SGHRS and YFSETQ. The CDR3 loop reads CASSPQGPNTEAFF. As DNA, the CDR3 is TGCGCCAGCAGCCCACAGGGTCCGAACACTGAAGCTTTCTTT.

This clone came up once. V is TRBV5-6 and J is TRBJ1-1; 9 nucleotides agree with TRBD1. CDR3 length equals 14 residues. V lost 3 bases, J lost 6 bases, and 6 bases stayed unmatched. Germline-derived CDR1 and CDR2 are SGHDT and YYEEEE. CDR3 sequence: CASSYRQGGPEAFF. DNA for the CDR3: TGTGCCAGCAGCTATAGACAGGGGGGGCCTGAAGCTTTCTTT.

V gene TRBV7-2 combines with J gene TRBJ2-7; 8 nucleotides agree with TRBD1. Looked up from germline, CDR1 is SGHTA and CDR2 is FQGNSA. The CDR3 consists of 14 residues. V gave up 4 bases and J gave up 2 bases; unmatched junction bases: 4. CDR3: CASSYNRGTYEQYF. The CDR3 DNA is TGTGCCAGCAGCTACAACAGGGGGACCTACGAGCAGTACTTC.

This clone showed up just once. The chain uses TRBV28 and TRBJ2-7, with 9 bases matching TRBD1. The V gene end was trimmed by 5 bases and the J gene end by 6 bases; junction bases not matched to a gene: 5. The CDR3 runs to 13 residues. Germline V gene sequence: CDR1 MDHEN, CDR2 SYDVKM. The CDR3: CASSTGTGFEQYF. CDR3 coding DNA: TGTGCCAGCAGTACCGGGACAGGGTTCGAGCAGTACTTC.

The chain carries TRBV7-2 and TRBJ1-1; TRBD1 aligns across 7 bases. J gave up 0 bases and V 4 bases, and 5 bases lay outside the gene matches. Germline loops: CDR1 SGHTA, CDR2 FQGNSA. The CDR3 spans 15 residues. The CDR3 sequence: CASSSRQGMNTEAFF. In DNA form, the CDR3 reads TGTGCCAGCAGCTCCCGACAGGGCATGAACACTGAAGCTTTCTTT.

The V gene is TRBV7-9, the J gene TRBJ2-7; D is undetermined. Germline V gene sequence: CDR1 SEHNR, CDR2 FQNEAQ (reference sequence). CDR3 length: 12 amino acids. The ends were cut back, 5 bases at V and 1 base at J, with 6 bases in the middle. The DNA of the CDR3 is TGTGCCAGCAGCCTACCGTCCTACGAGCAGTACTTC. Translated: CASSLPSYEQYF.

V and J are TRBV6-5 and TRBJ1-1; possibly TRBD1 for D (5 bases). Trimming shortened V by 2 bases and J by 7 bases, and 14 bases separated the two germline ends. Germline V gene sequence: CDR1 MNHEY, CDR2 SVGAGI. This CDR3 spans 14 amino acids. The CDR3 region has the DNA TGTGCCAGCAGTTACACACAGGCGTTTGGTGAAGCTTTCTTT. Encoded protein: CASSYTQAFGEAFF.

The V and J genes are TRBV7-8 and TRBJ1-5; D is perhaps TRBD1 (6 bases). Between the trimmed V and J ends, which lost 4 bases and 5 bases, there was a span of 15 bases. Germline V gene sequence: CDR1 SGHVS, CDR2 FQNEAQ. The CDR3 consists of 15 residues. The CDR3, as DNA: TGTGCCAGCAGCTCACAGACAGGTGCGGATCAGCCCCAGCATTTT. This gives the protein CASSSQTGADQPQHF. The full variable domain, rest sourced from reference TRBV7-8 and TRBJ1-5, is GAGVSQSPRYKVAKRGQDVALRCDPISGHVSLFWYQQALGQGPEFLTYFQNEAQLDKSGLPSDRFFAERPEGSVSTLKIQRTQQEDSAVYLCASSSQTGADQPQHFGDGTRLSIL.

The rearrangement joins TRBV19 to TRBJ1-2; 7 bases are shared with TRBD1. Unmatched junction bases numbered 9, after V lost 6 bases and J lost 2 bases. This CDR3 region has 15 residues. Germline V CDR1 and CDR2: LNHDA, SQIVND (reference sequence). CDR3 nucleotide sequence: TGTGCCAGTAGACCAATGACAGGGACAAACTATGGCTACACCTTC. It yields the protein CASRPMTGTNYGYTF.

The CDR3 reads CARRDRGRVAEAFF. The CDR3 region has the DNA TGCGCCAGACGGGACAGGGGGCGGGTCGCTGAAGCTTTCTTT. The V gene is TRBV10-1, the J gene TRBJ1-1; 12 nucleotides agree with TRBD1. The germline V gene has CDR1 WNHNN and CDR2 SYGVQD (reference sequence). This CDR3 has 14 amino acids. With V trimmed by 9 bases and J by 6 bases, 8 bases remained unmatched.

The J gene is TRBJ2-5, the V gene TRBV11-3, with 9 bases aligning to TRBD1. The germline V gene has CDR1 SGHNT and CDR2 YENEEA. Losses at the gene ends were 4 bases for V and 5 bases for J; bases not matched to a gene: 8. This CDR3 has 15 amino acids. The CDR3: CASSSQGTGRETQYF. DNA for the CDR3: TGTGCCAGCAGCTCTCAAGGGACAGGGAGGGAGACCCAGTACTTC.

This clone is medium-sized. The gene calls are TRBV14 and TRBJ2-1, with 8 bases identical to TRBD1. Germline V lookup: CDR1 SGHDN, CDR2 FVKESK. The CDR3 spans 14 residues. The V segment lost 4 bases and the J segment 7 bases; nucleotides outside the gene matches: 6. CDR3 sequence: CASSLRDRPNEQFF. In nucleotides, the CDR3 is TGTGCCAGCAGCCTGAGGGACAGGCCTAATGAGCAGTTCTTC.

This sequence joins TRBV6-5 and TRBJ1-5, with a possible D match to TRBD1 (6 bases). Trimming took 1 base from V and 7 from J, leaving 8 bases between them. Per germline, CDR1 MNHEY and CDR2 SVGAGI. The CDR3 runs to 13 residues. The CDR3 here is CASSYLTGQPQHF. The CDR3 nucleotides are TGTGCCAGCAGTTACTTAACAGGGCAGCCCCAGCATTTT.

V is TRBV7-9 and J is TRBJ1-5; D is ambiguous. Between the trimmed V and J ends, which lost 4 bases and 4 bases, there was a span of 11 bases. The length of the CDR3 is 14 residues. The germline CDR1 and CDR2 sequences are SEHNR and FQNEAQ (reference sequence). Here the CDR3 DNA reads TGTGCCAGCAGCTCAACTGACGGGAATCAGCCCCAGCATTTT. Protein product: CASSSTDGNQPQHF. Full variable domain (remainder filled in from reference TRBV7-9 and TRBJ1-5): DTGVSQNPRHKITKRGQNVTFRCDPISEHNRLYWYRQTLGQGPEFLTYFQNEAQLEKSRLLSDRFSAERPKGSFSTLEIQRTEQGDSAMYLCASSSTDGNQPQHFGDGTRLSIL.

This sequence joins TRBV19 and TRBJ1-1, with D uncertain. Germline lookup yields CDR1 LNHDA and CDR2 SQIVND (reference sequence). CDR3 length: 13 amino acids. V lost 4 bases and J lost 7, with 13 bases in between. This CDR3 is CASSTQPPNEAFF. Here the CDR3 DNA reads TGTGCCAGTAGTACACAGCCCCCCAATGAAGCTTTCTTT.

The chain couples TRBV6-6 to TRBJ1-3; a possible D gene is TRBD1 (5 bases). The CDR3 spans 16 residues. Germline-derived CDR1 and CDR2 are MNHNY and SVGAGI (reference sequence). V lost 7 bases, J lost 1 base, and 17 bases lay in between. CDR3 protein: CASIPGDPGSGNTIYF. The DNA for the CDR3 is TGTGCCAGCATCCCGGGGGATCCGGGATCTGGAAACACCATATATTTT.